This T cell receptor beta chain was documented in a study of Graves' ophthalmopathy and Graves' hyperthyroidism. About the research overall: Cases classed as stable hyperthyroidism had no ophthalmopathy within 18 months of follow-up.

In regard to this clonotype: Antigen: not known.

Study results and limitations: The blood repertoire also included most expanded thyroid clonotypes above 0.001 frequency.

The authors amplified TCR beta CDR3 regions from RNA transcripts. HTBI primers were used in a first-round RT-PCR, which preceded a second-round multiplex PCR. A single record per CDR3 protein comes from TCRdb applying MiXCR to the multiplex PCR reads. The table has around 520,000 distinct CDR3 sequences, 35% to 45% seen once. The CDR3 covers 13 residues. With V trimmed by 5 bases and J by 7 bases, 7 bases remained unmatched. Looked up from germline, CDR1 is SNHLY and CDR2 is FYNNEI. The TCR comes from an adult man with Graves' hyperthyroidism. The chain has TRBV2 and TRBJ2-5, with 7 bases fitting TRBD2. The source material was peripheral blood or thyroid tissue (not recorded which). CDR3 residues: CASSNVGGGTQYF. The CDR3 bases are TGTGCCAGCAGTAACGTGGGGGGGGGGACCCAGTACTTC.